This entry describes one TCR beta chain. In germline, CDR1 is SGHTA, CDR2 FQGTGA. This CDR3 contains 14 residues. Between the trimmed V and J ends, which lost 5 bases and 0 bases, there was a span of 11 bases. TCRdb's copy holds only in-frame clones and misses some; the assay was immunoSEQ multiplex PCR. The data show around 100,000 clones, with approximately 90% seen just once and over 3% held by the top ten. This sample is drawn from a study of control samples from healthy donors and cancer patients. Sample: blood. The receptor was isolated from a woman between 18 and 29 years old in good health. The chain has TRBV7-3 and TRBJ2-7, with D hard to call. The CDR3 bases are TGTGCCAGCAGCCCCAAACCCAGCTCCTACGAGCAGTACTTC. It yields the protein CASSPKPSSYEQYF.